This TCR beta chain was retrieved from a study of blood T cell repertoires in COVID-19. About the research overall: Whether acute or convalescent, the COVID-19 samples came from the United States, Italy and Spain. T cells, B-cell-depleted T cells, or PBMCs provided the cDNA or gDNA that served as material.

The CDR3 is made up of 11 amino acids. Trimming took off 2 bases at V and 14 bases at J, with 10 bases between the two ends. Germline CDR1 reads GTSNPN; CDR2 reads SVGIG (reference sequence). Only in-frame clones appear in the TCRdb table, and some are missing; sequencing was by immunoSEQ multiplex PCR. This sample has 120,000 or so clones, with around 84% found just once. The origin of this receptor is a woman younger than 45 who had recovered from COVID-19. V is TRBV30 and J is TRBJ1-6; the D is unclear. The material sequenced was PBMCs or T cells enriched from blood (not recorded which). CDR3 region: CAWSIRGSLHF. CDR3 DNA sequence: TGTGCCTGGAGTATCCGAGGATCCCTCCACTTT.